The 9 T cell receptor beta chains in this list originate from one sample, sequenced in a study of PD-1 blockade in classical Hodgkin lymphoma. No patient escaped relapse after autologous stem cell transplantation, and brentuximab vedotin exposure varied. Profiled with immunoSEQ multiplex PCR; TCRdb holds only in-frame clones, not every one. The data show about 39,000 clones, 85% to 90% seen once. Sequencing was performed on peripheral blood mononuclear cells (PBMCs), taken at baseline. The receptors come from a human donor with classical Hodgkin lymphoma.

V is TRBV7-6 and J is TRBJ1-3, with 7 bases fitting TRBD1. There are 17 residues in the CDR3. V was clipped by 2 bases and J by 0 bases; unmatched bases: 7. CDR1 SGHVS and CDR2 FNYEAQ come from the germline V gene. Here the CDR3 reads CASSLRTGWGSGNTIYF. CDR3 sequence (DNA): TGTGCCAGCAGCTTAAGGACAGGATGGGGCTCTGGAAACACCATATATTTT.

The chain couples TRBV7-9 to TRBJ2-2; D not resolved. The V gene's germline CDR1 is SEHNR and CDR2 FQNEAQ (reference sequence). This CDR3 comprises 15 residues. Trimming shortened V by 0 bases and J by 9 bases, and 14 bases separated the two germline ends. CDR3 protein: CASSLAEGSPRELFF. The CDR3 DNA follows: TGTGCCAGCAGCTTAGCGGAAGGGTCCCCCCGGGAGCTGTTTTTT.

The V gene is TRBV28, the J gene TRBJ2-5; D possibly corresponds to TRBD2 (6 bases). Germline CDR1 reads MDHEN; CDR2 reads SYDVKM. This CDR3 spans 15 amino acids. Deletions cut 4 bases from V and 2 bases from J, with 14 bases between. CDR3 in DNA: TGTGCCAGCAGTTCACCCGGGACTCGACAAGAGACCCAGTACTTC. Protein product: CASSSPGTRQETQYF.

This chain uses TRBV27 with TRBJ2-7; 9 nucleotides align to TRBD2. V was clipped by 4 bases and J by 0 bases; unmatched bases: 7. CDR3 size: 16 residues. Germline CDR1 reads MNHEY; CDR2 reads SMNVEV (reference sequence). In DNA form, the CDR3 reads TGTGCCAGCAGTTCAAATAGCGGGAGTTTCTCCTACGAGCAGTACTTC. Residues: CASSSNSGSFSYEQYF.

This chain links TRBV7-9 with TRBJ1-3; D gene ambiguous. The V gene lost 2 bases and the J gene lost 4 bases, with 3 bases spanning the gap. This CDR3 has 12 residues. Germline CDR1 and CDR2: SEHNR and FQNEAQ (reference sequence). The CDR3 is CASSLTGNTIYF. In DNA form, the CDR3 reads TGTGCCAGCAGCTTAACCGGAAACACCATATATTTT.

The chain recombines TRBV4-3 with TRBJ1-1, with TRBD1 identical over 7 bases. Germline CDR1 reads LGHNA; CDR2 reads YSLEER. This CDR3 has 15 amino acids. The junction had 5 bases not matched to a gene; V was cut back by 4 bases and J by 0 bases. The CDR3 sequence is CASSLSDRMNTEAFF. The CDR3 DNA sequence: TGCGCCAGCAGCCTTTCGGACAGGATGAACACTGAAGCTTTCTTT.

This chain links TRBV27 with TRBJ2-7; possible D gene TRBD1, 6 bases. The CDR3 covers 14 residues. Germline lookup yields CDR1 MNHEY and CDR2 SMNVEV (reference sequence). V was pared by 3 bases and J by 3 bases, with 12 bases between. CDR3 sequence (DNA): TGTGCCAGCAGTTTCAGGGGCGTCCTCTACGAGCAGTACTTC. This gives the protein CASSFRGVLYEQYF.

This clone was counted once. This chain connects TRBV27 to TRBJ2-1; D assignment may be TRBD1 or TRBD2 (5 bases each). CDR3 length equals 14 residues. CDR1 and CDR2 (germline): MNHEY, SMNVEV (reference sequence). The ends were cut back, 0 bases at V and 4 bases at J, with 7 bases in the middle. For the CDR3, the DNA is TGTGCCAGCAGTTTATCGGGGGAGTACAATGAGCAGTTCTTC. It yields the protein CASSLSGEYNEQFF.

In this sample, this clone turned up once. This sequence joins TRBV5-1 and TRBJ1-6; the D is unclear. The V and J ends lost 0 bases and 8 bases respectively, with 6 bases between them. Germline-derived CDR1 and CDR2 are SGHRS and YFSETQ. The CDR3 is 13 residues long. CDR3 sequence (DNA): TGCGCCAGCAGCTTGGCGAAGGATTCACCCCTCCACTTT. It encodes CASSLAKDSPLHF.